This T cell receptor (beta chain) was sequenced during a study of shared T cell receptors in the human thymus. Profiling relied on immunoSEQ multiplex PCR, and the TCRdb table lists in-frame clones only, not all of them. The data contain more than 550,000 clones, more than 75% of them seen just once; the ten biggest clones take up 0.0094%. V was pared by 4 bases and J by 5 bases, with 11 bases of the junction left unmatched. This CDR3 spans 16 amino acids. Germline V gene data show CDR1 as MGHDK and CDR2 as SYGVNS. This clone was seen only once. The same data also went into a second study, on human thymus T cells. In that study: Across thymic and blood repertoires, the usage of V and J genes appeared to be biased.

The sequence was obtained from a boy younger than two with a congenital heart defect. Sequencing was done on a sample of thymocytes. V is TRBV25-1 and J is TRBJ2-1, with 7 bases identical to TRBD1. CDR3 DNA: TGTGCCAGCAGTGCCCTCTCCCGGGACAGTCACAATGAGCAGTTCTTC. It encodes CASSALSRDSHNEQFF. The complete variable domain, with remaining parts taken from reference TRBV25-1 and TRBJ2-1, reads EADIYQTPRYLVIGTGKKITLECSQTMGHDKMYWYQQDPGMELHLIHYSYGVNSTEKGDLSSESTVSRIRTEHFPLTLESARPSHTSQYLCASSALSRDSHNEQFFGPGTRLTVL.